These 12 T cell receptor beta chains were sequenced from one sample in a study of CD8+ T cells in alopecia areata. Stated treatment: oral pan-JAK inhibitor, 5-10 mg twice daily. Reverse transcribed after extraction, RNA yielded cDNA as the sequencing template. Clones were read by immunoSEQ multiplex PCR, and TCRdb kept only the in-frame ones, dropping some. The sample has under 150,000 clones, around three fifths seen once. Sequencing was performed on CD4+ T cells sorted from blood, taken at week 24, from a patient treated with tofacitinib. All receptors come from a human donor with alopecia areata.

This chain connects TRBV29-1 to TRBJ2-3; the D is unclear. Germline V gives CDR1 SQVTM, CDR2 ANQGSEA. Trimming removed 5 bases from V and 10 bases from J, with 10 bases in between. The CDR3 totals 10 residues. The chain's CDR3 is CSVPLPSQYF. The CDR3 nucleotides are TGCAGCGTTCCCCTCCCCTCGCAGTATTTT.

This clone was found a few times. In DNA, the CDR3 is TGTGCCAGCAGCCAAGCGAAAAATTCACCCCTCCACTTT. Translating it yields CASSQAKNSPLHF. The chain is built from TRBV4-2 and TRBJ1-6; D is unresolved. Per germline, CDR1 LGHNA and CDR2 YNFKEQ. V shed 1 base and J shed 7 bases, with 5 bases lying between them. This CDR3 region has 13 residues.

This clone was detected only a few times. This chain uses TRBV15 with TRBJ2-5; maybe TRBD1 (5 bases). The DNA end favors TRBJ2-7, so the J call may be wrong. Per germline, CDR1 LNHNV and CDR2 YYDKDF (reference sequence). The CDR3 loop spans 14 amino acids. For the CDR3, the DNA is TGTGCCACCAGCGTTGACGCAGGGCGGTACGAGCAGTACTTC. It yields the protein CATSVDAGRYEQYF.

The chain couples TRBV7-9 to TRBJ1-1, with a possible D match to TRBD1 (5 bases). This CDR3 has 13 amino acids. The germline V and J ends were trimmed by 1 base and 9 bases, with 12 bases remaining between them. The germline V gene has CDR1 SEHNR and CDR2 FQNEAQ (reference sequence). CDR3 in amino acids: CASSLEEGLKAFF. The CDR3 DNA sequence: TGTGCCAGCAGCTTAGAGGAGGGACTAAAAGCTTTCTTT.

V usage is TRBV30 and J usage is TRBJ1-4; tentatively, D is TRBD1 (5 bases). From germline, CDR1 is GTSNPN and CDR2 SVGIG (reference sequence). Trimming shortened V by 3 bases and J by 6 bases, and 11 bases separated the two germline ends. The CDR3 extends over 13 amino acids. DNA for the CDR3: TGTGCCTGGAGCGGGGGGGAATATGAAAAACTGTTTTTT. Translation gives CAWSGGEYEKLFF.

Regarding this clone: The sample holds other DNA sequences that translate to the same CDR3. The chain couples TRBV15 to TRBJ2-7, with D perhaps TRBD2 (5 bases). Germline CDR1 and CDR2: LNHNV and YYDKDF (reference sequence). V lost 1 base and J 1 base, leaving 5 bases between the germline ends. This CDR3 comprises 13 residues. For the CDR3, the DNA is TGTGCCACCAGCAGAGGGGAGTCCTACGAGCAGTACTTC. As protein: CATSRGESYEQYF.

The rearrangement links TRBV30 to TRBJ1-5, with D maybe TRBD1 (6 bases). CDR1 and CDR2 from the germline V gene are GTSNPN and SVGIG (reference sequence). The CDR3 sequence is 14 residues long. The V end was cut by 1 base, the J end by 5 bases, with 12 bases between. CDR3 bases: TGTGCCTGGAGTGGTTCCAGGGGTGATCAGCCCCAGCATTTT. Translated: CAWSGSRGDQPQHF.

This sequence joins TRBV4-3 and TRBJ1-4; unclear D gene. This CDR3 comprises 13 residues. Trimming removed 0 bases from V and 8 bases from J, with 7 bases in between. Germline loops: CDR1 LGHNA, CDR2 YSLEER. CDR3 DNA: TGCGCCAGCAGCCAAGAAGTGCACGAAAAACTGTTTTTT. This sequence encodes CASSQEVHEKLFF.

The gene calls are TRBV14 and TRBJ1-4, with 10 bases that match TRBD1. The CDR3 loop spans 15 amino acids. Germline V gene lookup returns CDR1 SGHDN and CDR2 FVKESK. V lost 5 bases, J lost 8 bases, and 8 bases stayed unmatched. The CDR3 sequence: CASSFLDRGKEKLFF. CDR3 coding DNA: TGTGCCAGCAGCTTCCTGGACAGGGGGAAGGAAAAACTGTTTTTT.

The chain is built from TRBV9 and TRBJ2-3; possible D gene TRBD2, 6 bases. The CDR3 covers 15 residues. The germline gives CDR1 SGDLS, CDR2 YYNGEE. The ends were cut back, 3 bases at V and 2 bases at J, with 13 bases in the middle. CDR3 nucleotide sequence: TGTGCCAGCAGCGCGTCCGGGGGATACACAGATACGCAGTATTTT. Translating gives CASSASGGYTDTQYF.

This clone was counted between two and nine times. This chain joins TRBV7-8 and TRBJ1-1; 9 nucleotides match TRBD1. The CDR3 extends over 14 amino acids. Germline V CDR1 and CDR2: SGHVS, FQNEAQ. Losses at the gene ends were 5 bases for V and 1 base for J; bases not matched to a gene: 2. The CDR3, as DNA: TGTGCCAGCAGCGGGACAGGGCAGAACACTGAAGCTTTCTTT. This gives the protein CASSGTGQNTEAFF.

The CDR3 sequence is CACSKSRGHEQYF. Written as DNA, the CDR3 is TGTGCCTGTTCCAAGTCTCGGGGTCACGAGCAGTACTTC. The V gene is TRBV30, the J gene TRBJ2-7; TRBD2 is a possible D gene (5 bases). Trimming stripped 6 bases from V and 5 bases from J, with 17 bases between. Looked up from germline, CDR1 is GTSNPN and CDR2 is SVGIG (reference sequence). The CDR3 runs to 13 residues.